The clone carrying this T cell receptor (beta chain) was counted many times. What it binds is not known. Library construction for TCR beta used iRepertoire HTBI primers and Arm-PCR of CDR3 regions. One entry per CDR3 protein, called by TCRdb with MiXCR from the multiplex PCR reads. Of around 400,000 distinct CDR3 sequences in the sample, more than 20% were seen once. Time point described: persistent/refractory GD, antithyroid drugs over 5 years with positive TRAb. TCR sequences were obtained from RNA taken from PBMCs. Staff took around 9 milliliters of peripheral blood and put it into EDTA tubes. Trimming took 5 bases from V and 8 from J; bases not matched to a gene: 8. The CDR3 is 14 amino acids. Germline CDR1 MDHEN, CDR2 SYDVKM. This sample is drawn from a study of regulatory T cells in long-lasting Graves disease. Study observations and caveats: Having only a small sample size may have limited accuracy. Less diverse TCR repertoires were seen in persistent Graves' patients than in newly diagnosed ones.

The chain uses TRBV28 and TRBJ2-4; 8 bases match TRBD1. This TCR derives from a woman between 40 and 50 years old with Graves disease. The sample consisted of peripheral blood mononuclear cells (PBMCs), taken when the disease was refractory, from a patient treated with antithyroid drugs. This CDR3 is CASSPQTGVDIQYF. The CDR3 DNA is TGTGCCAGCAGTCCTCAGACAGGGGTCGACATTCAGTACTTC.